This T cell receptor beta chain originates from a study of cytomegalovirus exposure and HLA in healthy donors. Whole-study findings and limits: The investigators catalogued some 150 TCR beta chains as cytomegalovirus-associated. In vitro data verified a few CMV-associated chains as specific for CMV antigens. According to reports, the classifier identified cytomegalovirus status with high specificity and sensitivity.

The study drew the donors from its approximately 120-subject validation cohort, separate from the 666-subject first cohort. As concerns this clone: The antigen is undetermined.

V was clipped by 0 bases and J by 4 bases, with 15 bases between them. This CDR3 is built from 16 residues. Germline assignment: CDR1 LGHNA and CDR2 YNFKEQ. Clones were sequenced by immunoSEQ multiplex PCR, and TCRdb holds only the in-frame ones, with some missing. The table includes about 58,000 clones, more than 90% detected once. The clonotype was recovered from a man younger than 30 in good health and CMV-seronegative. The chain combines TRBV4-2 with TRBJ2-5, with D tentatively TRBD2 (6 bases). Source material: PBMCs. CDR3 nucleotide sequence: TGTGCCAGCAGCCAAGACGGGTGGCAGGGACTAGAGACCCAGTACTTC. Translating it yields CASSQDGWQGLETQYF.